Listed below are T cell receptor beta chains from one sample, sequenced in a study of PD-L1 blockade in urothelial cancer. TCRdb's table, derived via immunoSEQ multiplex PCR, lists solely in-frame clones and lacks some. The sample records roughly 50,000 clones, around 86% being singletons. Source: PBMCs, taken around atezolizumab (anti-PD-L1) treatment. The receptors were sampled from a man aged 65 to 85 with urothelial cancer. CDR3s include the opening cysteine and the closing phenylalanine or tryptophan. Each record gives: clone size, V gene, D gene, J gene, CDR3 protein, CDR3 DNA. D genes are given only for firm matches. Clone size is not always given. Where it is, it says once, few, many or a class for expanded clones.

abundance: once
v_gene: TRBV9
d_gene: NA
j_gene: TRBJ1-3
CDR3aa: CASSVEATGKFGNTIYF
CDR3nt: TGTGCCAGCAGCGTAGAGGCTACAGGGAAATTTGGAAACACCATATATTTT

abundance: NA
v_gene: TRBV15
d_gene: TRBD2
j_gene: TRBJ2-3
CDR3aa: CATSPRTSGRTDTQYF
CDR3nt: TGTGCCACCAGCCCCCGGACTAGCGGGAGGACAGATACGCAGTATTTT

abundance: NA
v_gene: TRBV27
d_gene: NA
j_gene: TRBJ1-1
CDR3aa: CARGGDKAFF
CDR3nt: TGTGCCAGAGGGGGGGATAAAGCTTTCTTT

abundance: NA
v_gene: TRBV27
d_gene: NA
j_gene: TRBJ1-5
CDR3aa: CASRSYSNQPQHF
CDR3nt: TGTGCCAGCAGGAGTTATAGCAATCAGCCCCAGCATTTT

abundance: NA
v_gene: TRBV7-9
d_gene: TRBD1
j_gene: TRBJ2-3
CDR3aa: CASSPRQGATDTQYF
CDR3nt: TGTGCCAGCAGCCCGAGACAGGGGGCAACAGATACGCAGTATTTT

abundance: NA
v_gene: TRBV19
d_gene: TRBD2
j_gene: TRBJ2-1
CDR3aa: CASRLAGADSGNEQFF
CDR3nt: TGTGCCAGTAGACTAGCGGGAGCTGATTCGGGGAATGAGCAGTTCTTC

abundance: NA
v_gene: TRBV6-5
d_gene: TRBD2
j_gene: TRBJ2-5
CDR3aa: CASRGSGGSGETQYF
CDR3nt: TGTGCCAGCAGGGGGTCGGGCGGGAGCGGAGAGACCCAGTACTTC

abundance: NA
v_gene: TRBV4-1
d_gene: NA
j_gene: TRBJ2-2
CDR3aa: CASRTGRTGELFF
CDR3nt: TGCGCCAGCAGGACAGGTAGGACCGGGGAGCTGTTTTTT

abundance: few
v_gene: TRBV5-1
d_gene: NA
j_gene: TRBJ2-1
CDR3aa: CASSFQTSEQFF
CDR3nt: TGCGCCAGCAGCTTCCAGACTAGTGAGCAGTTCTTC

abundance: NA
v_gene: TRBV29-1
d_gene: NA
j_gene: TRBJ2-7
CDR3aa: CSVHREGEQYF
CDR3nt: TGCAGCGTTCACAGGGAGGGCGAGCAGTACTTC

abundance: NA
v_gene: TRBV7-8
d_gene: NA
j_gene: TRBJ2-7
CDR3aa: CASSLEDSYEQYF
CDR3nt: TGTGCCAGCAGCTTAGAGGACAGCTACGAGCAGTACTTC

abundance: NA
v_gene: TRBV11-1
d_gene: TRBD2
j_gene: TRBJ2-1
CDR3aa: CASSRAGATSEQFF
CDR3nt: TGTGCCAGCAGCCGAGCGGGAGCGACCTCGGAGCAGTTCTTC

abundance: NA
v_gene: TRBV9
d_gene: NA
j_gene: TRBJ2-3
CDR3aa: CASSVEGPGSTDTQYF
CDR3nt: TGTGCCAGCAGCGTAGAGGGGCCTGGTAGCACAGATACGCAGTATTTT

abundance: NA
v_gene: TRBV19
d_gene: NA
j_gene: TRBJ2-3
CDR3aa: CASGGGQRTDTQYF
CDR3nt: TGTGCCAGTGGGGGGGGGCAGAGGACAGATACGCAGTATTTT

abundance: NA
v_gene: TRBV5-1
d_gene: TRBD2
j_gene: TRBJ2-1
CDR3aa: CASNAGGTTYNEQFF
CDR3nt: TGCGCCAGCAACGCCGGGGGGACCACCTACAATGAGCAGTTCTTC

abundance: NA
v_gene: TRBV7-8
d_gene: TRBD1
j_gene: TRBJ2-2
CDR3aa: CASSIRDRNTGELFF
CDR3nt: TGTGCCAGCAGCATCAGGGACAGGAACACCGGGGAGCTGTTTTTT

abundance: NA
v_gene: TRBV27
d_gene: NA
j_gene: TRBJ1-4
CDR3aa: CASRFPATNEKLFF
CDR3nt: TGTGCCAGCAGGTTCCCAGCAACTAATGAAAAACTGTTTTTT

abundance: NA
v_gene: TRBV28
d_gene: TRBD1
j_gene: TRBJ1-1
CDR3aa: CASSSADRGPDEAFF
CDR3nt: TGTGCCAGCAGTAGCGCGGACAGGGGGCCAGACGAAGCTTTCTTT

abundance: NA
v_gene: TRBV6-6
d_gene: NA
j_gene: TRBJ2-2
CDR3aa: CASSYSKTRFTGELFF
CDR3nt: TGTGCCAGCAGTTACTCGAAGACTAGATTCACCGGGGAGCTGTTTTTT

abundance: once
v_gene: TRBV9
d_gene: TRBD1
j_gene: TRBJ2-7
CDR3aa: CASSAPGQGYEQYF
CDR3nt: TGTGCCAGCAGCGCCCCGGGACAGGGCTACGAGCAGTACTTC

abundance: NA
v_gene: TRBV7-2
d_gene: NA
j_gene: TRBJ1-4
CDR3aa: CASSLRNGNLFF
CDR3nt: TGTGCCAGCAGCTTGAGGAACGGGAATTTGTTTTTT

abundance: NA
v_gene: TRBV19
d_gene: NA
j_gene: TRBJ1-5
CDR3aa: CASSIAGRYQPQHF
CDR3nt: TGTGCCAGTAGTATAGCCGGCAGGTATCAGCCCCAGCATTTT

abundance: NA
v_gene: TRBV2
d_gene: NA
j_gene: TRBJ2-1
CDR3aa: CASSVVMNNEQFF
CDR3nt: TGTGCCAGCAGTGTAGTAATGAACAATGAGCAGTTCTTC

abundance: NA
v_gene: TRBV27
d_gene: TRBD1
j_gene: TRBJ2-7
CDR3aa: CASKAGQGRYEQYF
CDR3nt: TGTGCCAGCAAGGCGGGACAGGGTCGCTACGAGCAGTACTTC

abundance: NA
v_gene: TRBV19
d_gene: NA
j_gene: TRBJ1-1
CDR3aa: CASSPNSGTLNTEAFF
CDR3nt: TGTGCCAGTAGTCCCAACTCAGGTACTCTGAACACTGAAGCTTTCTTT

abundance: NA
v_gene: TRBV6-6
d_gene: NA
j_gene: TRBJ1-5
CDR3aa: CASTNRRDQPQHF
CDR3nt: TGTGCCAGCACCAATCGGAGGGATCAGCCCCAGCATTTT

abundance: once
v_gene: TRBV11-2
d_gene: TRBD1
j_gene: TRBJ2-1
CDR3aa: CATNTGTGTYNEQFF
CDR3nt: TGTGCCACAAATACCGGGACAGGGACCTACAATGAGCAGTTCTTC

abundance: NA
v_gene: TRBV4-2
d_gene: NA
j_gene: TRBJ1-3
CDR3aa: CASSPEAGTSGNTIYF
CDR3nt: TGTGCCAGCAGCCCCGAAGCCGGGACATCTGGAAACACCATATATTTT

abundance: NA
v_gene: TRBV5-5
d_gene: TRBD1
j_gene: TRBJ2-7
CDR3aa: CASSLEQGPTYEQYF
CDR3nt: TGTGCCAGCAGCTTGGAACAGGGGCCCACCTACGAGCAGTACTTC

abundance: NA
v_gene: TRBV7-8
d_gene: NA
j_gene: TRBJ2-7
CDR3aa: CASTNTEAGFYEQYF
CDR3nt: TGTGCCAGCACAAACACGGAGGCGGGATTCTACGAGCAGTACTTC

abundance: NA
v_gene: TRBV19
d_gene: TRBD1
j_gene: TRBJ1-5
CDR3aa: CASNPGQINQPQHF
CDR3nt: TGTGCCAGTAATCCGGGACAGATCAATCAGCCCCAGCATTTT

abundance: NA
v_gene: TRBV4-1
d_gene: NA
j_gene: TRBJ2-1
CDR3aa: CASSQEPSNNEQFF
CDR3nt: TGCGCCAGCAGCCAAGAACCCTCTAACAATGAGCAGTTCTTC

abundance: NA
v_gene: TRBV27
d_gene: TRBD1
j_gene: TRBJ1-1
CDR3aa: CASSYQGAGTEAFF
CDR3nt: TGTGCCAGCAGTTACCAGGGGGCGGGCACTGAAGCTTTCTTT

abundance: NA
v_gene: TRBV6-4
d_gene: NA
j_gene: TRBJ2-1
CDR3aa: CASSADFSSYNEQFF
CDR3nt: TGTGCCAGCAGTGCCGACTTTAGCTCCTACAATGAGCAGTTCTTC

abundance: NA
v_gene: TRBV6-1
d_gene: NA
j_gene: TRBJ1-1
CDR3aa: CASSEVRGIGSFF
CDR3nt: TGTGCCAGCAGCGAAGTCCGGGGGATTGGGTCTTTCTTT

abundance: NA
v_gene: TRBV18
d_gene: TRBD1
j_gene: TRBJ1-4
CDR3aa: CASSPSDRGATNEKLFF
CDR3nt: TGTGCCAGCTCACCATCGGACAGGGGAGCAACTAATGAAAAACTGTTTTTT

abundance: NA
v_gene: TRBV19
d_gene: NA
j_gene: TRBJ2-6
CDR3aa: CASSPIRGGASGANVLTF
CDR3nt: TGTGCCAGTAGCCCCATTAGGGGGGGGGCTTCTGGGGCCAACGTCCTGACTTTC

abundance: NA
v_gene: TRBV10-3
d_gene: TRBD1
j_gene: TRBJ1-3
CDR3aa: CAISPQGSDTIYF
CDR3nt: TGTGCCATCAGCCCACAGGGGTCGGACACCATATATTTT